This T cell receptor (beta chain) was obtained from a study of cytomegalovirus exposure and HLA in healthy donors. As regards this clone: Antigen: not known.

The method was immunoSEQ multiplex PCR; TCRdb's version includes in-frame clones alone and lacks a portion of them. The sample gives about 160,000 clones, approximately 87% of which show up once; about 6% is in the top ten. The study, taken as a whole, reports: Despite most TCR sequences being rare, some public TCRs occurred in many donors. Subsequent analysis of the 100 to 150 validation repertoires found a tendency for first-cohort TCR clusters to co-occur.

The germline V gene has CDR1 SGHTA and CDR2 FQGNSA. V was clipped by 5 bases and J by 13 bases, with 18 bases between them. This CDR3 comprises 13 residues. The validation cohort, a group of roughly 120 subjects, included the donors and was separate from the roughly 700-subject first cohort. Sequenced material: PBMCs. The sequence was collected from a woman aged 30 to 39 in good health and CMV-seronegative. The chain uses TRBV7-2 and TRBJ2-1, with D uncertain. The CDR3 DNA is TGTGCCAGCAGCCCAACGAGCTCTGACGTACAGTTCTTC. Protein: CASSPTSSDVQFF.